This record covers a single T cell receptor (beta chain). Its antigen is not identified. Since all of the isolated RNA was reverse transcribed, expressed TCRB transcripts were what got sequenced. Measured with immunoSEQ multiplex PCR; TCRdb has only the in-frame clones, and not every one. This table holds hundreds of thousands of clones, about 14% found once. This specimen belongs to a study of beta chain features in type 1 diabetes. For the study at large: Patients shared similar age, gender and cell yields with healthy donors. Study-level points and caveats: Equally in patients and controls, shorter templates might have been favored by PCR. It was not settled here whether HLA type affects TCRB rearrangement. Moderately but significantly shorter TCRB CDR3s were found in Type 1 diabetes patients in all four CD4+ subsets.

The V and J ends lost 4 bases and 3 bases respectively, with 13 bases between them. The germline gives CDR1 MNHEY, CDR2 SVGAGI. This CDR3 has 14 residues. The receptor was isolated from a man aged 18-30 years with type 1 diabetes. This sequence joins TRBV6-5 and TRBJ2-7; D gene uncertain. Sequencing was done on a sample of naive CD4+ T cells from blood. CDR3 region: CASSLSIQVYEQYF. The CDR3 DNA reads TGTGCCAGCAGTTTAAGCATCCAAGTCTACGAGCAGTACTTC.